This TCR beta chain was sequenced in a study of human T cells and chemical hapten exposure. Overall study: Sensitization involved placing 2% DPC onto a 2 cm by 2 cm region of upper inner arm skin.

This clonotype was detected a few times. The CDR3 consists of 15 residues. Germline V CDR1 and CDR2: SGHNT, YENEEA. Losses at the gene ends were 3 bases for V and 1 base for J; bases not matched to a gene: 4. Documented time point: pre-sensitization, week 0. Noted treatment: therapeutic diphenylcyclopropenone sensitization with weekly scalp DPC. One entry per CDR3 protein results from TCRdb running MiXCR on the RACE reads. The sample lists 50,000 to 65,000 distinct CDR3 sequences, 10% to 12% occurring once. Sequences were derived from whole blood, sampled in connection with sensitization to the hapten diphenylcyclopropenone (DPC). This sequence originates from a woman between 40 and 50 years old with alopecia areata. Some clones in this sample may be carry-over from other donors' samples. V gene TRBV11-3 combines with J gene TRBJ2-3, with 7 bases identical to TRBD2. DNA for the CDR3: TGTGCCAGCAGCTTGAGAACTAGCGGCACAGATACGCAGTATTTT. Amino acid sequence: CASSLRTSGTDTQYF.